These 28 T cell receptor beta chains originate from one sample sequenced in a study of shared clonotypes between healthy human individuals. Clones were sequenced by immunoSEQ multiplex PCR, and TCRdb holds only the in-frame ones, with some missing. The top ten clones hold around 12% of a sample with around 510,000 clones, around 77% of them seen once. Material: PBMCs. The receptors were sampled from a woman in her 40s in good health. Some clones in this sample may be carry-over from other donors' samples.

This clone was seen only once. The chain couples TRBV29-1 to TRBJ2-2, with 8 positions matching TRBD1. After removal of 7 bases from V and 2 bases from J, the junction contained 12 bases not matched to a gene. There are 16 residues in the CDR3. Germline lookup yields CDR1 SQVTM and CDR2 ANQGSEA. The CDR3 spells CSASLSGGYNTGELFF. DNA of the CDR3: TGCAGCGCTAGCCTCTCAGGGGGCTATAACACCGGGGAGCTGTTTTTT.

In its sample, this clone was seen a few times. DNA of the CDR3: TGTGCCAGCAGCTTAAGGGGCGGGAGGAACACCGGGGAGCTGTTTTTT. Residues: CASSLRGGRNTGELFF. The rearrangement joins TRBV7-8 to TRBJ2-2; 7 bases align to TRBD2. Germline CDR1 SGHVS, CDR2 FQNEAQ. CDR3 size: 16 residues. The V segment lost 2 bases and the J segment 1 base; nucleotides outside the gene matches: 4.

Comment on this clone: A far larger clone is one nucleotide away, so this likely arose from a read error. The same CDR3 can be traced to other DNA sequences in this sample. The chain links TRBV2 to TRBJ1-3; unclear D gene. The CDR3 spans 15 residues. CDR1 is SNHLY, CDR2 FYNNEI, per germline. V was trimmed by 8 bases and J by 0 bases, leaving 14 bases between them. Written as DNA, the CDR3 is TGTGCCAGCTCGTCCAGACCCTCCTCTGGAAACACCATATATTTT. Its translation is CASSSRPSSGNTIYF.

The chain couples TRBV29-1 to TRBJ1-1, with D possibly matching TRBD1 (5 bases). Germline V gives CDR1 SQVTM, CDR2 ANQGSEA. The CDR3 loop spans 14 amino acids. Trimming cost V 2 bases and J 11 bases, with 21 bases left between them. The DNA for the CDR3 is TGCAGCGTTGAACACAGGCAAATCGTAGGTTGGGCTTTCTTT. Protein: CSVEHRQIVGWAFF.

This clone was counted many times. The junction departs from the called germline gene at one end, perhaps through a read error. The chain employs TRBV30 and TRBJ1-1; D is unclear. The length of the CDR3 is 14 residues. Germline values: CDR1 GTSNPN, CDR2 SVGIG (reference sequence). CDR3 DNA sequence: TGTGCCTGGAGTGTAACGGAGATGAACACTGGAGCTTTCTTT. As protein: CAWSVTEMNTGAFF.

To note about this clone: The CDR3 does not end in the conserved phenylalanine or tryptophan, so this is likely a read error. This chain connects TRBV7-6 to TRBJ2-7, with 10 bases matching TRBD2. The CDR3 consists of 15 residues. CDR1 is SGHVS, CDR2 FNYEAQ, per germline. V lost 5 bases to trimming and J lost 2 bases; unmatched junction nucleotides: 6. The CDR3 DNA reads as TGTGCCAGCAGCAGAGCGGGAGGGGGTACCTACGAGCAGTACTCC. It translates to CASSRAGGGTYEQYS.

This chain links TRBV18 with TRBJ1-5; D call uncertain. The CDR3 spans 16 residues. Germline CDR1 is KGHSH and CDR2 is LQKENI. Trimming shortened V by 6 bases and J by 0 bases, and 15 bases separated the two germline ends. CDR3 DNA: TGTGCCAGCTCGACAAACAGTCAATATAGCAATCAGCCCCAGCATTTT. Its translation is CASSTNSQYSNQPQHF.

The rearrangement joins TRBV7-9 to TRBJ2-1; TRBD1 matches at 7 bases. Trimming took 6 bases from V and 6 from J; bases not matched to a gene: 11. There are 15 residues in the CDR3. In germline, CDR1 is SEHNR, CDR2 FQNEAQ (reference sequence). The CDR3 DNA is TGTGCCAGCAGTACAATCGACAGGGCGGGCAATGAGCAGTTCTTC. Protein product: CASSTIDRAGNEQFF.

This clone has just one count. For the CDR3, the DNA is TGTGCCAGCAGTGCCGCGACCAAAAACATTCAGTACTTC. Its translation is CASSAATKNIQYF. The V and J genes are TRBV2 and TRBJ2-4; D not resolved. V was pared by 4 bases and J by 2 bases, with 6 bases between. Germline CDR1 and CDR2: SNHLY and FYNNEI. The CDR3 is made up of 13 amino acids.

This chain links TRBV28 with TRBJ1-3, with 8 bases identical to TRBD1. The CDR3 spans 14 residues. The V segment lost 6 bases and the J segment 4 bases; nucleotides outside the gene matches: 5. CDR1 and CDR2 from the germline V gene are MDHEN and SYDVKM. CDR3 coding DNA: TGTGCCAGCAGCCAGGGGGCCCTAGGAAACACCATATATTTT. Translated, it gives CASSQGALGNTIYF.

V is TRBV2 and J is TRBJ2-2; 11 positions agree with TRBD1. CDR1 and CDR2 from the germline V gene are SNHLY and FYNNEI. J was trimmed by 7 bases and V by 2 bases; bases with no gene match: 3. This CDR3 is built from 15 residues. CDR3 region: CASSERTGGNGELFF. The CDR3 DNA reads TGTGCCAGCAGTGAACGGACAGGGGGCAACGGGGAGCTGTTTTTT.

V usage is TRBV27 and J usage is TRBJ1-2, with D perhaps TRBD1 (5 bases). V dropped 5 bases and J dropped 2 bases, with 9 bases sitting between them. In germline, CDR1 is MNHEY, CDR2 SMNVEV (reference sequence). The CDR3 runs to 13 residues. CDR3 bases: TGTGCCAGCAGTACACAGGAAAACTATGGCTACACCTTC. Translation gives CASSTQENYGYTF.

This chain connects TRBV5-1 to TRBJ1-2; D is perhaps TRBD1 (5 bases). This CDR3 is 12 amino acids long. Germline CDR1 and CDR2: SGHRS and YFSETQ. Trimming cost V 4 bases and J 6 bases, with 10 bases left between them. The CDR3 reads CASSTGRHGYTF. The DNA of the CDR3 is TGCGCCAGCAGCACGGGACGCCATGGCTACACCTTC.

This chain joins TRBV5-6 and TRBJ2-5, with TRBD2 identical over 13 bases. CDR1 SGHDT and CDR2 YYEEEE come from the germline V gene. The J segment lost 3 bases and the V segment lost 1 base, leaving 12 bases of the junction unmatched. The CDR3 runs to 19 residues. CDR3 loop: CASSLMGTSGRDGEETQYF. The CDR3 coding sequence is TGTGCCAGCAGCTTGATGGGTACTAGCGGGAGGGACGGGGAAGAGACCCAGTACTTC.

DNA of the CDR3: TGTGCCAGCAGCCACTCGACAGGAGGGGGTCAGCCCCAGCATTTT. It codes for CASSHSTGGGQPQHF. The rearrangement joins TRBV13 to TRBJ1-5; D might be TRBD1 (6 bases). CDR3 length equals 15 residues. From germline, CDR1 is PRHDT and CDR2 FYEKMQ (reference sequence). V was trimmed by 5 bases and J by 6 bases, leaving 17 bases between them.

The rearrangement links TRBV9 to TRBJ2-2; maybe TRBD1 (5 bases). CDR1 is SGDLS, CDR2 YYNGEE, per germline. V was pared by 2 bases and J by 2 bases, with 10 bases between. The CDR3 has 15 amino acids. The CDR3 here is CASSVLGANTGELFF. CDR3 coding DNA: TGTGCCAGCAGCGTCTTAGGGGCCAACACCGGGGAGCTGTTTTTT.

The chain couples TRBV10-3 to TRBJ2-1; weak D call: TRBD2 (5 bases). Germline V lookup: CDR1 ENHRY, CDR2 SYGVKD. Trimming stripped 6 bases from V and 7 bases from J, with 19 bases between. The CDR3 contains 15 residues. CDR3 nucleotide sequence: TGTGCCATCAGCTCTTCGAGGGAGTCGGGAAATGAGCAGTTCTTC. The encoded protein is CAISSSRESGNEQFF.

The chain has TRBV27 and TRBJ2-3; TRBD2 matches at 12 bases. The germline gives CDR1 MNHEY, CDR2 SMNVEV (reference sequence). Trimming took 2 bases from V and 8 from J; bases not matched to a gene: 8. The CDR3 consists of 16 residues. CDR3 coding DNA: TGTGCCAGCAGTTTAGAACTAGCGGGAGGTCCTGGTACGCAGTATTTT. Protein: CASSLELAGGPGTQYF.

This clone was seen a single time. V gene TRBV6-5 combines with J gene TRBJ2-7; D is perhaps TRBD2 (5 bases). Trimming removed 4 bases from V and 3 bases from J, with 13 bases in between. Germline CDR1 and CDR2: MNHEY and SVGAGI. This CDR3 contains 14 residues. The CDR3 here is CASSFGLEGYEQYF. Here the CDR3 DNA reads TGTGCCAGCAGTTTTGGGCTAGAGGGCTACGAGCAGTACTTC.

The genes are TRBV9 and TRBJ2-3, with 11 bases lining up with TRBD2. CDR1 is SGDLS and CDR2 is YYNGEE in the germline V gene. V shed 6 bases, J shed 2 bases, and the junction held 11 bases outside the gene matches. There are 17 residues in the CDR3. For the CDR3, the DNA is TGTGCCAGCACCCCTCGGGTGGGACTAGCGGTCACAGATACGCAGTATTTT. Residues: CASTPRVGLAVTDTQYF. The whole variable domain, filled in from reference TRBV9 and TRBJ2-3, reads DSGVTQTPKHLITATGQRVTLRCSPRSGDLSVYWYQQSLDQGLQFLIQYYNGEERAKGNILERFSAQQFPDLHSELNLSSLELGDSALYFCASTPRVGLAVTDTQYFGPGTRLTVL.

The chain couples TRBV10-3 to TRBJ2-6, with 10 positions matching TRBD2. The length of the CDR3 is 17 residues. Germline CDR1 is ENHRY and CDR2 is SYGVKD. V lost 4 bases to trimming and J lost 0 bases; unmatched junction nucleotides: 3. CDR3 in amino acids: CAISGLAGSSGANVLTF. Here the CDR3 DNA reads TGTGCCATCAGTGGACTAGCGGGCTCCTCTGGGGCCAACGTCCTGACTTTC.

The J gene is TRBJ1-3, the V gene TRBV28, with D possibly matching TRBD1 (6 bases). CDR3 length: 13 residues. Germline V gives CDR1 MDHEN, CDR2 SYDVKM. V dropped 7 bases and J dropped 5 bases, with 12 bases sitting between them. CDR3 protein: CASTPGHRNTIYF. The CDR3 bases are TGTGCCAGCACCCCGGGACACAGAAACACCATATATTTT.

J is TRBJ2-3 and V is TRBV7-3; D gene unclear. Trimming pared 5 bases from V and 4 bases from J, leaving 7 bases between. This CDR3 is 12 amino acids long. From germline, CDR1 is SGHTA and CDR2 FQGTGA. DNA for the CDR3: TGTGCCAGCAGCATTAACGCAGATACGCAGTATTTT. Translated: CASSINADTQYF.

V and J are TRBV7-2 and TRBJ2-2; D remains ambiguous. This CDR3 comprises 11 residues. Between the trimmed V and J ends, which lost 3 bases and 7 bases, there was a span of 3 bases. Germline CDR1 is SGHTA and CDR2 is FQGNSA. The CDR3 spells CASSFFGELFF. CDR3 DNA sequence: TGTGCCAGCAGCTTTTTCGGGGAGCTGTTTTTT. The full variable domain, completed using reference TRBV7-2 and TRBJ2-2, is GAGVSQSPSNKVTEKGKDVELRCDPISGHTALYWYRQSLGQGLEFLIYFQGNSAPDKSGLPSDRFSAERTGGSVSTLTIQRTQQEDSAVYLCASSFFGELFFGEGSRLTVL.

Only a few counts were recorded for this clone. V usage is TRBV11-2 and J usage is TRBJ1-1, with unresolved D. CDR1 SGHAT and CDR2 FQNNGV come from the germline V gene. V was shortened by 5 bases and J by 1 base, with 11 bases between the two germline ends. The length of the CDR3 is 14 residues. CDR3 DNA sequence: TGTGCCAGCAGCCCGATGGTGGGGAACACTGAAGCTTTCTTT. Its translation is CASSPMVGNTEAFF.

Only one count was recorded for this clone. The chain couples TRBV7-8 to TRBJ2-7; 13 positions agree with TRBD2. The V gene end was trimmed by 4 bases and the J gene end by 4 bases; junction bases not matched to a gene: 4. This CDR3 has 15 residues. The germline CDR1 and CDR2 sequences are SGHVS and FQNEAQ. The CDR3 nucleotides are TGTGCCAGCAGCTCCCGGACTAGCGGGAGTTACGAGCAGTACTTC. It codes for CASSSRTSGSYEQYF.

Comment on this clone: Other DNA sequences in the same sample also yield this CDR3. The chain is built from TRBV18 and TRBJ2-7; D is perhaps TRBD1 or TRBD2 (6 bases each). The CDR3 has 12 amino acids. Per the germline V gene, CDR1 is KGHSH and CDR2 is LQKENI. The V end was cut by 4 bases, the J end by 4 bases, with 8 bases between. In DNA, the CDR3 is TGTGCCAGCTCACTAGGGGGGTACGAGCAGTACTTC. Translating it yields CASSLGGYEQYF.

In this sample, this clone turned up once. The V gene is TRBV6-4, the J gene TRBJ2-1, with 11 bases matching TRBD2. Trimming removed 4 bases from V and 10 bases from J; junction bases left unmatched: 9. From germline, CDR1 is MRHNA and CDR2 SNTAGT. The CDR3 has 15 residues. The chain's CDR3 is CASSVLAGGPGEQFF. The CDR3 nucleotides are TGTGCCAGCAGTGTGTTAGCGGGAGGGCCCGGGGAGCAGTTCTTC.